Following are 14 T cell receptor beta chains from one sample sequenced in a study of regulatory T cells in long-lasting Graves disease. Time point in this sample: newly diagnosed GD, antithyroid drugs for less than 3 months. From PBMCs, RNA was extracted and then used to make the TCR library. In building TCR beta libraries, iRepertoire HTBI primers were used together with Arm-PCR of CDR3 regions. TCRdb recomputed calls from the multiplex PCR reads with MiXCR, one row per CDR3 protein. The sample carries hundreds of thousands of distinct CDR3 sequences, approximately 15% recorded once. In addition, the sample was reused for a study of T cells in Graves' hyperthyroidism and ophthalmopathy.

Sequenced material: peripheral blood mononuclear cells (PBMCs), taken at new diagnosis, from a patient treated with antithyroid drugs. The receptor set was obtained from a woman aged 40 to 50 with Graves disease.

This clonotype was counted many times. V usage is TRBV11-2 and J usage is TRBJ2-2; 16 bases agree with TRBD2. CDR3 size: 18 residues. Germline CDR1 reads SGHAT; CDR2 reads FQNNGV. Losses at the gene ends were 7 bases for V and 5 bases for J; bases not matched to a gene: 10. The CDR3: CASNMPGLAGGRTGELFF. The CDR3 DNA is TGTGCCAGCAACATGCCGGGACTAGCGGGAGGGAGGACCGGGGAGCTGTTTTTT.

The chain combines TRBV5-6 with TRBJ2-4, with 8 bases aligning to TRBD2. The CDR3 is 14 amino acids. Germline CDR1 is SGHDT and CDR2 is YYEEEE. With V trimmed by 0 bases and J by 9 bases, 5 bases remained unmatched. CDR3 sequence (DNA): TGTGCCAGCAGCTTGGCCTTCGGGAGGGGCATTCAGTACTTC. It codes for CASSLAFGRGIQYF.

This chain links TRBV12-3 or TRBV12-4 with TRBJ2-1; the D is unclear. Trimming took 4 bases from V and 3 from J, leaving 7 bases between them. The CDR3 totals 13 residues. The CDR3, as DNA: TGTGCCAGCAGTTCGGGCTTCTACAATGAGCAGTTCTTC. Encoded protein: CASSSGFYNEQFF.

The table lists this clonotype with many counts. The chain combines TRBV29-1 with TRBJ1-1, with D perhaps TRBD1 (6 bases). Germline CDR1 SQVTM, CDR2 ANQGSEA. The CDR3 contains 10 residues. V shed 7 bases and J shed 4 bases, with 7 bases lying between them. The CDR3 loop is CSAGATEAFF. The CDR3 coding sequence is TGCAGCGCGGGGGCCACTGAAGCTTTCTTT.

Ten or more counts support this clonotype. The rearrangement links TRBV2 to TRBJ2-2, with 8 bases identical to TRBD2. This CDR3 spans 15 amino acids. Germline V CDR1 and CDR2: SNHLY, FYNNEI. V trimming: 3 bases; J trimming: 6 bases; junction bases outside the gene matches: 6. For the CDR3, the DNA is TGTGCCAGCAGTGAGAGCGGGAGAGTGTCCGGGGAGCTGTTTTTT. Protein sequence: CASSESGRVSGELFF.

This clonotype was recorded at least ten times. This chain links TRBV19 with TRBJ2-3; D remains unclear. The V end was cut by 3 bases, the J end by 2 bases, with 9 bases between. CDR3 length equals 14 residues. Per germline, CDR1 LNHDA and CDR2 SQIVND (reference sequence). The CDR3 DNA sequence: TGTGCCAGTAGTATTACACTCGCCACAGATACGCAGTATTTT. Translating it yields CASSITLATDTQYF.

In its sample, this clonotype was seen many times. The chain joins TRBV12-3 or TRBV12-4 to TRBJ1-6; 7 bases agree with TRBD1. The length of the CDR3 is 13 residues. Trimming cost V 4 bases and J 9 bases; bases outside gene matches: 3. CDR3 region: CASSSQGGSPLHF. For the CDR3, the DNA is TGTGCCAGCAGTTCCCAGGGGGGTTCACCCCTCCACTTT.

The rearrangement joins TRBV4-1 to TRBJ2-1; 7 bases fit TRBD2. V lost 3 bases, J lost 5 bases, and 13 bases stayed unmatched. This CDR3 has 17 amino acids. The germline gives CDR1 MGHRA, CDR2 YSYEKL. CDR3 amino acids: CASSHAIAGQLNNEQFF. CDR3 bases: TGCGCCAGCAGCCATGCTATAGCGGGCCAGCTGAACAATGAGCAGTTCTTC.

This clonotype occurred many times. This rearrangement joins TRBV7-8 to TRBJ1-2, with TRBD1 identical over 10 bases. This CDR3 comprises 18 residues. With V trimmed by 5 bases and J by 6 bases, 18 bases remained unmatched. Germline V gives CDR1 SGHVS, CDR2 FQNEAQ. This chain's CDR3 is CASSLSVLTTTGGDGYTF. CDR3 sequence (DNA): TGTGCCAGCAGCCTATCTGTCCTGACGACGACAGGGGGCGATGGCTACACCTTC.

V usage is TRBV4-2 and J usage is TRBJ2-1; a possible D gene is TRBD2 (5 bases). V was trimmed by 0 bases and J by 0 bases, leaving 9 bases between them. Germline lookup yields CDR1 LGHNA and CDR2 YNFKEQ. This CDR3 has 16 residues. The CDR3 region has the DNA TGTGCCAGCAGCCAAGACCAGCGGACCTCCTACAATGAGCAGTTCTTC. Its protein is CASSQDQRTSYNEQFF.

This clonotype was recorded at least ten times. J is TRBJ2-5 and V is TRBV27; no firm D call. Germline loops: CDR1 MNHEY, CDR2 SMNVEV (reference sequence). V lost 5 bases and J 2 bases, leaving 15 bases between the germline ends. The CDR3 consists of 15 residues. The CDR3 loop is CASSNLRAAQETQYF. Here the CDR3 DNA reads TGTGCCAGCAGTAACCTAAGGGCAGCTCAAGAGACCCAGTACTTC.

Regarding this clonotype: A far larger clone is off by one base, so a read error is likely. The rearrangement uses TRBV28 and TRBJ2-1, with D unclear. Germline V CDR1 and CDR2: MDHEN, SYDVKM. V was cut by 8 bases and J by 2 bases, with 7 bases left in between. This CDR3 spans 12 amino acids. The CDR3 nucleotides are TGTGCCAGCGCATCCCCCTACAATGAGCAGTTCTTC. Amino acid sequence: CASASPYNEQFF.

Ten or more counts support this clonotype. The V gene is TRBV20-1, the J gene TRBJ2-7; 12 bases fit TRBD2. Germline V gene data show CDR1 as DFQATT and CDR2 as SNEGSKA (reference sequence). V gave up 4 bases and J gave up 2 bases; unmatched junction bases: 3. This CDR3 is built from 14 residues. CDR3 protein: CSAKRTSGTYEQYF. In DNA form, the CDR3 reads TGCAGTGCTAAGAGGACTAGCGGGACCTACGAGCAGTACTTC.

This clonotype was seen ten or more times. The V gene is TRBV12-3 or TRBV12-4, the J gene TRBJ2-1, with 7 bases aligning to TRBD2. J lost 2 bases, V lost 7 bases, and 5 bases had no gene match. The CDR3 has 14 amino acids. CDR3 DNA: TGTGCCAGCATTCTAGCGGAACCCTACAATGAGCAGTTCTTC. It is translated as CASILAEPYNEQFF.